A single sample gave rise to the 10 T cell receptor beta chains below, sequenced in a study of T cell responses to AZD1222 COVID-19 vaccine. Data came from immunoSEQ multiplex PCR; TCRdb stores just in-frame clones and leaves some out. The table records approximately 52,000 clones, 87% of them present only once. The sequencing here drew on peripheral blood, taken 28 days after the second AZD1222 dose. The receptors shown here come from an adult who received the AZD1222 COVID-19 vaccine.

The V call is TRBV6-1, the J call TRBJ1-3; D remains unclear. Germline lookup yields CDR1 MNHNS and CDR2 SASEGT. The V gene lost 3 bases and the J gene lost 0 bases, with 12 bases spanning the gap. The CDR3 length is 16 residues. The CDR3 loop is CASSDRSVSSGNTIYF. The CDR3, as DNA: TGTGCCAGCAGTGATCGGTCGGTTAGCTCTGGAAACACCATATATTTT.

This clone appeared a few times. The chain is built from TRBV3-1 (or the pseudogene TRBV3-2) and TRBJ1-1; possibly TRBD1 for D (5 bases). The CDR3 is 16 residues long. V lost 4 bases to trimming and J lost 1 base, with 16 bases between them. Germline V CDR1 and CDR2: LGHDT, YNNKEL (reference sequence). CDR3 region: CASSRRTGTANTEAFF. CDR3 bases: TGTGCCAGCAGCCGACGAACCGGGACGGCGAACACTGAAGCTTTCTTT.

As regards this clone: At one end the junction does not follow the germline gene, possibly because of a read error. DNA of the CDR3: TGTGCTAGCAGCTTGAGGGAAACAGATACGCAGTATTTT. This codes for CASSLRETDTQYF. This sequence joins TRBV7-7 and TRBJ2-3, with D possibly being TRBD2 (5 bases). There are 13 residues in the CDR3. CDR1 is SSHAT and CDR2 is FNYEAQ in the germline V gene (reference sequence).

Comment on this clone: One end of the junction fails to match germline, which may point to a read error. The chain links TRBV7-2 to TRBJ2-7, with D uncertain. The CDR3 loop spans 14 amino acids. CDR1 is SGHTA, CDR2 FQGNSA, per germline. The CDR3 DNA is TGTGCCAGCAGCTTAGGGGCTAGTTTGTACGAGCAGCACTTC. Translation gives CASSLGASLYEQHF.

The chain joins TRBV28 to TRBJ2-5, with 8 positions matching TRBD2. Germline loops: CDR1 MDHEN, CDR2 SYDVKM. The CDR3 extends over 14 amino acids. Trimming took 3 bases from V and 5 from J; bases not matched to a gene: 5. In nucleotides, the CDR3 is TGTGCCAGCAGTTTCCCTGGACTAGCTGAGACCCAGTACTTC. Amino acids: CASSFPGLAETQYF.

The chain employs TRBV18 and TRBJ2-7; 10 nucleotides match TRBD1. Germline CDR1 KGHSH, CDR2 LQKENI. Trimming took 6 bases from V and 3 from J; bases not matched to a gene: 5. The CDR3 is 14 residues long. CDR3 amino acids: CASSRDRGDYEQYF. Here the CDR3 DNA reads TGTGCCAGCTCCCGGGACAGGGGAGACTACGAGCAGTACTTC.

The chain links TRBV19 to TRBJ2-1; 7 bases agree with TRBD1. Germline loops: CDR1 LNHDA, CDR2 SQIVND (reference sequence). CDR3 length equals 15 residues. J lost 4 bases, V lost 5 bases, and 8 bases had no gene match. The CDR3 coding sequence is TGTGCCAGTAGTGCCACCGGGACAGCTTACAATGAGCAGTTCTTC. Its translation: CASSATGTAYNEQFF.

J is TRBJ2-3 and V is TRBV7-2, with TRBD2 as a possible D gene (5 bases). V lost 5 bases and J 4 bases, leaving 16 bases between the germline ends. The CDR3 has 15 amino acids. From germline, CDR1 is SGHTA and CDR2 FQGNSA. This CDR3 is CASSTSDYGADTQYF. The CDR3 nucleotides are TGTGCCAGCAGCACCTCCGACTACGGGGCAGATACGCAGTATTTT.

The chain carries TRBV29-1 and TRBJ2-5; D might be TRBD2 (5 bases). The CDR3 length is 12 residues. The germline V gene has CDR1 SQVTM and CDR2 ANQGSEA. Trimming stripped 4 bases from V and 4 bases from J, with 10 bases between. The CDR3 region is CSVVLGGETQYF. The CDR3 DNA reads TGCAGCGTTGTACTAGGTGGAGAGACCCAGTACTTC.

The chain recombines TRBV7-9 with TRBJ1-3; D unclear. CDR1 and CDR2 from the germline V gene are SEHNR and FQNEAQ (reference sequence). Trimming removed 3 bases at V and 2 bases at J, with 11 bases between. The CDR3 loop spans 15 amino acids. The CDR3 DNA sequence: TGTGCCAGCAGCTTCGGCGGAGGGACTGGAAACACCATATATTTT. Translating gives CASSFGGGTGNTIYF.